This T cell receptor (beta chain) is from a study of cytotoxic CD8 clonotypes in ibrutinib-treated CLL. Study-level information: Of the patients, about 12 were relapsed/refractory, about 15 treatment-naive and 17 to 18 IGHV unmutated. Whole-study results and caveats: Under treatment, the uncommon public clonotypes either contracted or remained stable. Samples were collected at differing times from sustained-remission and progressing patients.

Investigators sought sequencing depths of between 1 in 200,000 and 1 in 1 million T cells. Assay: immunoSEQ multiplex PCR; the TCRdb copy retains only in-frame clones and omits some. This repertoire shows about 250,000 clones, under 75% found once; its top ten account for about 16%. Germline CDR1 reads MGHDK; CDR2 reads SYGVNS. V was clipped by 2 bases and J by 0 bases; unmatched bases: 6. The CDR3 loop spans 16 amino acids. A word on this clone: As yet, its antigen is unknown.

The material was PBMCs, obtained after 24 months of ibrutinib treatment. This chain uses TRBV25-1 with TRBJ2-7; 8 nucleotides line up with TRBD2. This TCR was sampled from a human donor with chronic lymphocytic leukemia. The CDR3 nucleotides read TGTGCCAGCAGTGAAACCACTAGCGGTCCCTCCTACGAGCAGTACTTC. Translating it yields CASSETTSGPSYEQYF.